This T cell receptor (beta chain) originates from a study of OX40 agonist ivuxolimab in advanced cancers. For the study at large: At 0.01 to 10 mg/kg, ivuxolimab was administered intravenously to patients every 2 weeks. People who had prior anti-PD-1, anti-PD-L1 or anti-CTLA-4 therapy could take part, and under 50% had some.

Sequencing was performed with immunoSEQ multiplex PCR; in TCRdb, only in-frame clones are kept and a portion is missing. The sample lists fewer than 45,000 clones, approximately 88% occurring once. Exclusion applied to patients with autoimmune disease history or systemic immunosuppression. This material consisted of CD4+ or CD8+ T cells sorted from blood, taken in a trial of the OX40 agonist ivuxolimab. The receptor's source is an adult with an advanced solid tumor such as melanoma, head and neck, liver or kidney cancer.

CDR3 DNA sequence: TGTGCCAGCAGTGAGGCCGGTTCGTCTTTCTTGGCCCAGCATTTT. It yields the protein CASSEAGSSFLAQHF. This sequence joins TRBV6-1 and TRBJ1-5, with unresolved D. The CDR3 has 15 amino acids. The germline V gene has CDR1 MNHNS and CDR2 SASEGT. The ends were cut back, 3 bases at V and 11 bases at J, with 20 bases in the middle.